This TCR beta chain originates from a study of regulatory T cells in long-lasting Graves disease (dated by TCRdb to the early 2020s). Background for the entire study: Antithyroid drugs had been taken for less than 3 months by newly diagnosed Graves' disease patients. Patients with persistent Graves' disease were compared with patients with newly diagnosed Graves' disease using TCR sequencing and RNA sequencing of peripheral blood. The study was registered as a clinical trial and conducted in China. TCR sequencing covered around 13 persistent and approximately 20 newly diagnosed Graves' disease patients, around 35 samples in total. What the study reported, not specific to this receptor: Patients with persistent disease shared more public clonotypes (fewer than 3,000) than newly diagnosed patients did (roughly 970). The authors acknowledged the small sample size as a limitation that may reduce accuracy. TRBV28, TRBJ1-2 and TRBJ2-5 were preferentially used in persistent disease, while TRBV20-1 and TRBJ2-1 were favored in newly diagnosed disease. Sequencing and analysis were restricted to the TCR beta chain. Persistent Graves' disease patients showed lower TCR Shannon entropy and fewer highly expanded clones than newly diagnosed patients, suggesting clonal expansion. Only peripheral blood was studied, because thyroid tissue, the primary lesion, was inaccessible.

CDR1 and CDR2, looked up from the germline V gene (reference sequence), are LNHDA and SQIVND. V loses 5 bases at its end and J loses 6 bases; junction bases beyond the gene matches: 6. Spanning cysteine to phenylalanine, the CDR3 consists of 14 amino acids. The retained sequence is limited to the CDR3, 42 bases, with the frame set at the first base. In light of the paper, this sample's time point label describes: newly diagnosed GD, antithyroid drugs for less than 3 months. For both TCR sequencing and RNA sequencing, RNA was extracted from PBMCs in TRIzol. The diagnosis of Graves' disease was made according to American Thyroid Association guidelines. The patients came from an endocrinology department in Xi'an, China. Each patient gave approximately 10 milliliters of peripheral blood, collected in an EDTA anticoagulant tube. Ficoll Paque Plus density gradient separation was used to isolate PBMCs, and no additional T cell sorting was done. An Agilent 2100 Bioanalyzer and agarose gel were used to check RNA quality, and a NanoDrop 2000 was used to measure RNA concentration.

Receptors were amplified or captured by multiplex PCR. Data came from an Illumina HiSeq 4000. To build TCR beta libraries, CDR3 regions were amplified by Arm-PCR using iRepertoire HTBI primers. PCR products were gel purified before sequencing. Concerning the study's data processing: Gene usage analysis of CDR3 amino acid clonotypes relied on the 62 TRBV and 14 TRBJ segments identified across samples. COPE and FqMerger were used to merge the filtered high-quality paired reads into contigs. BLAST was used to align contigs to the IMGT TRBV, TRBD and TRBJ reference genes, and CDR3 was defined following IMGT. Any clonotype with a frequency above 0.1% was classified as a highly expanded clone. Shannon entropy was used to measure repertoire diversity, and the Gini coefficient was used to measure V-J evenness. A clonotype found in more than one individual was treated as public. TCRdb cleaned the public reads at Q25 with fastp, built clones with MiXCR and kept in-frame beta chains. Entries that share a CDR3 protein sequence are merged under the most common genes and DNA. In this record, the V and J calls reflect TCRdb's handling and not the investigators' own analysis. The sample has over 200,000 distinct CDR3 sequences on record, roughly 18% of them singletons. The ten top clones hold about 14% of the sample.

A remark on this clonotype: Its antigen remains undetermined. No base qualities exist here, and no much larger clone lies one base off it.

These records were also assigned to another study, of T cells in Graves' hyperthyroidism and ophthalmopathy. Reported in the second study: A patient counted as having stable Graves' hyperthyroidism if no progression to ophthalmopathy occurred over 18 months of follow-up. The hyperthyroidism patients were between 18 and 65 years old and newly diagnosed, with a disease duration of less than 2 months. Exclusion was applied to patients with uncontrolled infections, other autoimmune diseases, pregnancy or lactation. Diagnoses were based on clinical symptoms, serum thyroxine and TRAb, thyroid ultrasound and orbital computed tomography. A first-round RT-PCR of the TCR CDR3 used the HTBI primer set with the Qiagen OneStep RT-PCR kit. Most expanded thyroid clonotypes (frequency above 0.001) were also detected in blood, a finding suggesting that blood repertoires may reflect thyroid immune responses. In cross-validation, a model built on a 13 V-J signature told ophthalmopathy apart from stable hyperthyroidism with 87.88% sensitivity and around 84% specificity, and in testing the same model reached 80%/75%. In validation, the model predicted progression to ophthalmopathy with over 60% sensitivity and roughly 75% specificity, a median of about six months before onset. TCR V-J signatures able to tell the groups apart were searched for in a discovery cohort of more than 90 patients, of whom over 40 had Graves' ophthalmopathy and about 55 had stable Graves' hyperthyroidism. Prospective prediction of ophthalmopathy was tested in an independent validation cohort consisting of about 19 hyperthyroidism patients and approximately 16 patients who later progressed to ophthalmopathy. The 95 to 100 discovery patients were randomly divided into training and test sets at a 7:3 ratio. In addition, the study compared T-cell repertoires in thyroid tissue and in blood from several Graves' hyperthyroidism patients. Once sampling was done, hyperthyroidism patients were given methimazole at a starting dose of 30 mg daily, whereas ophthalmopathy patients were given high-dose intravenous methylprednisolone. The libraries were constructed in a second round of multiplex PCR and then size-selected and purified. Sequencing of the libraries was done on an Illumina HiSeq2000 using paired-end 100 bp reads. SOAPnuke was used to process the raw data, removing reads that contained adapters or uncalled bases, had a mean Phred below 15, or lacked an exact match to the constant primer or identifier. COPE v1.2.5 was used to merge high-quality paired reads, and clonotypes were defined as unique nucleotide sequences. MiTCR v1.1 was used to align clonotypes to the IMGT TRBV, TRBD and TRBJ reference segments. The analysis was restricted to V-J combinations with a frequency above 0.0001, which together covered just over 99% of the repertoires. The TCS score was defined as F50 (clonal expansion) divided by E x V (chaos), with BLOSUM62-based TCRdist calculated between CDR3 peptides within each V-J. Welch's t-statistics and random forest reduced 514 V-J features to 13, which were used in a naive Bayes classifier (R e1071). No statistical method was used to set the sample size in advance, and investigators knew the group allocation. According to the paper, TCR Vbeta CDR3 sequencing was carried out on roughly 130 peripheral blood samples, which came from under 50 ophthalmopathy, under 85 hyperthyroidism and roughly 17 progressor patients.

The sample in question was peripheral blood mononuclear cells (PBMCs), obtained at new diagnosis, from a patient treated with antithyroid drugs. This TCR came from a woman aged 30 to 39 with Graves disease. Donor details come from another sample of the same person, matched by shared clones. This sequence uses TRBV19 and TRBJ1-1; the junction holds 10 bases that match TRBD1. The CDR3 amino acid sequence is: CASSLGQGTAEAFF. The sequenced DNA: TGTGCCAGTAGTCTGGGACAGGGGACCGCTGAAGCTTTCTTT.